These T cell receptor beta chains were read from a single sample in a study of blood T cell repertoires in COVID-19. Sequenced by immunoSEQ multiplex PCR; TCRdb stores in-frame clones only, minus some. The sample includes more than 65,000 clones, over 80% of them seen just once. The material sequenced was peripheral blood. The origin of the receptors is a man aged 45-65 years with acute or convalescent COVID-19. Both conserved end residues are trimmed from each CDR3. Clone size appears in some rows only: once, few, many, or a class for an expanded clone.

size	V	J	CDR3
-	TRBV3-1/TRBV3-2	TRBJ2-2	ASSPGLAGLAGELF
-	TRBV7-2	TRBJ2-5	ASSLGRAQETQY
-	TRBV13	TRBJ2-5	ASSPRTGGGVTQY
-	TRBV5-5	TRBJ2-3	ASSHNAGRWY
-	TRBV9	TRBJ1-5	ASSRDGTTNQPQH
-	TRBV6-2/TRBV6-3	TRBJ2-5	ASSSLALAGVLETQY
-	TRBV4-3	TRBJ2-1	ASSRNRGIFNEQF
-	TRBV30	TRBJ2-2	AWSSKAANTGELF
-	TRBV12-3/TRBV12-4	TRBJ1-1	ASGQGNTEAF
once	TRBV27	TRBJ2-2	ASSFSAAGLSGELF
-	TRBV9	TRBJ2-5	ASSVDPVQETQY
-	TRBV7-2	TRBJ2-3	ASSLVAGGLSTDTQY
-	TRBV28	TRBJ2-1	ASSSSGSGFNEQF
-	TRBV19	TRBJ2-7	ASSLGGDRAHEQY
-	TRBV10-3	TRBJ2-1	AISEGQRGANEQF
-	TRBV9	TRBJ2-1	ASSALSGIGEQF
-	TRBV6-1	TRBJ1-3	ASSEVGLWGPGNTIY
-	TRBV9	TRBJ2-6	ASSVESSGANVLT
-	TRBV12-3/TRBV12-4	TRBJ1-2	ASTPDSVYGYT
-	TRBV9	TRBJ1-6	ASSVGEVARNSPLH
-	TRBV5-1	TRBJ2-7	ASSILRDSDSGEQY
-	TRBV7-2	TRBJ2-7	ASSNLPRTSVSYEQY
-	TRBV10-3	TRBJ1-1	AALSTENTEAF
many	TRBV7-3	TRBJ2-7	ASSAQPGQGGRTGQY
-	TRBV6-5	TRBJ2-7	ASSHLAGGGDEQY
-	TRBV10-3	TRBJ2-7	AISEPYQTGLQY
-	TRBV12-2	TRBJ1-2	ASRPQRPGRGNYGYT
-	TRBV18	TRBJ1-5	ASSPNSNQPQH
-	TRBV27	TRBJ1-6	ASSLGGYNSPLH
medium-sized	TRBV5-1	TRBJ2-2	ASSFQQGSGELF
once	TRBV30	TRBJ2-1	AWEQGIYNEQF
-	TRBV13	TRBJ1-2	ASSFNRDYGYT
-	TRBV11-3	TRBJ2-2	ASSPTGLAGANGELF
-	TRBV6-1	TRBJ1-5	ASSEGQISNQPQH
few	TRBV5-4	TRBJ1-1	ASSLAGRHSTEAF